The entry below describes one T cell receptor beta chain. Its specific antigen is unknown. The input lacks base qualities; no much larger clone sits a single base away. The library was built by means of the immunoSEQ multiplex PCR assay. The immuneACCESS repertoire file appears here via TCRdb, limited to in-frame rearrangements. These files lack a portion of the clones; in checked studies, under half of the deficit traces to unresolved V genes, and the cause of the others is not known. The sample has about 110,000 clones on record, 80% to 95% of them singletons. 1.5% to 2% of the sample is held by the ten biggest clonotypes. The sample is drawn from a study of T cell changes during pregnancy in multiple sclerosis (dated by TCRdb to about 2019). About the full investigation: In women with multiple sclerosis, the researchers looked at how the T cell repertoire shifted as pregnancy progressed.

The CDR3 numbers 15 residues from cysteine through phenylalanine. Only CDR3 DNA remains: 45 bases, in frame from the first base. Germline trimming amounts to 6 bases on V and 2 bases on J, with 5 as the count of junction bases outside the gene matches. The germline V gene sets CDR1 to MNHNS and CDR2 to SASEGT. The clonotype comes from a female donor with multiple sclerosis, enrolled in a pregnancy study. The rearrangement joined TRBV6-1 to TRBJ1-5; 9 central nucleotides agree with TRBD1. This material consisted of peripheral blood, taken after pregnancy. The CDR3 region reads CASRGGQGRNQPQHF. The DNA sequence follows: TGTGCCAGCAGGGGCGGACAGGGGCGCAATCAGCCCCAGCATTTT.